This record looks at one T cell receptor (beta chain) sequence and its context. As yet, its antigen is unknown. This sample stems from a study of T cell responses to AZD1222 COVID-19 vaccine. The data were produced by immunoSEQ multiplex PCR, yet TCRdb's version contains in-frame clones alone and is incomplete. The table lists 100,000 or so clones, roughly 89% of them singletons. Pooled together were second doses at about 4 or about 12 weeks. The study, taken as a whole, reports: Unmutated variant regions are reportedly targeted by nearly half of spike-specific TCRs.

The input for sequencing was peripheral blood, taken 28 days after the second AZD1222 dose. This receptor was identified in an adult who received the AZD1222 COVID-19 vaccine.

The CDR3 region has the DNA TGTGCCAGCAGCTTAAACGGAATTTACGAGCAGTACTTC. Encoded protein: CASSLNGIYEQYF. This chain uses TRBV5-8 with TRBJ2-7; D is unresolved. V gave up 2 bases and J gave up 4 bases, with 10 bases separating them. The CDR3 consists of 13 residues. Germline loops: CDR1 SGHTS, CDR2 YDEGEE.